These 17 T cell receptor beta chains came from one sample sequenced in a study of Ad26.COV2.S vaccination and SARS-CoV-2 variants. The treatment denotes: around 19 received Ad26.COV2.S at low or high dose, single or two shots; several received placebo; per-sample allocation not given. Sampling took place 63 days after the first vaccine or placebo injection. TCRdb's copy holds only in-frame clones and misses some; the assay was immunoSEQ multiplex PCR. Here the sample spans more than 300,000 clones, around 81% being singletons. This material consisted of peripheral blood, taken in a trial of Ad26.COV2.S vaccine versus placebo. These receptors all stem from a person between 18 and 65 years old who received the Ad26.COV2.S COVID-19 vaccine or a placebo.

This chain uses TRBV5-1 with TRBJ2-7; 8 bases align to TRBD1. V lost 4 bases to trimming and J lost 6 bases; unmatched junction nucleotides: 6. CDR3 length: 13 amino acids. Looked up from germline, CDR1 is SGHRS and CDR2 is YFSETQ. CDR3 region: CASSPGGSGEQYF. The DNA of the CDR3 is TGCGCCAGCAGCCCAGGGGGCTCGGGCGAGCAGTACTTC.

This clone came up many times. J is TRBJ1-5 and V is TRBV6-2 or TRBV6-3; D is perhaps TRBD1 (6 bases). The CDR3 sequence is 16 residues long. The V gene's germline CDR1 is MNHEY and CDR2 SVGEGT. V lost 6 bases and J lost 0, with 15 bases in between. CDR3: CASSPGGRGSNQPQHF. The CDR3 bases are TGTGCCAGCAGCCCTGGGGGCAGGGGTAGCAATCAGCCCCAGCATTTT.

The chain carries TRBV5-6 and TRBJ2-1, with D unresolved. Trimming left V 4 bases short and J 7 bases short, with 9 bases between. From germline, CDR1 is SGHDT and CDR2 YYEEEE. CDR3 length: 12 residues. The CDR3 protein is CASSLWINEQFF. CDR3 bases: TGTGCCAGCAGCCTATGGATAAATGAGCAGTTCTTC.

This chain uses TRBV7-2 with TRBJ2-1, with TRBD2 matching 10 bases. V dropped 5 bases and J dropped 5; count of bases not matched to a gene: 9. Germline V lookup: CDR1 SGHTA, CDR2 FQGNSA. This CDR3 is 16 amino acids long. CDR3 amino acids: CASSRLGLAGDNEQFF. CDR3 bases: TGTGCCAGCAGCCGCCTAGGCCTAGCGGGGGACAATGAGCAGTTCTTC.

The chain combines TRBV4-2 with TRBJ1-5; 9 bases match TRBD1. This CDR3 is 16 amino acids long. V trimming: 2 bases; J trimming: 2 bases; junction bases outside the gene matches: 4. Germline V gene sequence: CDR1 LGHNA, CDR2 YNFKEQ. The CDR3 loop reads CASSQRTGDGNQPQHF. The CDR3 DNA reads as TGTGCCAGCAGCCAAAGGACAGGGGACGGCAATCAGCCCCAGCATTTT.

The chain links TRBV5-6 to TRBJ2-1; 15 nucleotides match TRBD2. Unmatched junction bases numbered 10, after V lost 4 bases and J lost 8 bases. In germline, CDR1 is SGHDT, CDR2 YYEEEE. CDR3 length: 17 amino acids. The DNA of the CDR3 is TGTGCCAGCAGCACGGGACTAGCGGGGGGAAGGGTCGATGAGCAGTTCTTC. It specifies CASSTGLAGGRVDEQFF.

The CDR3 region is CASSLSLAGTGELFF. CDR3 DNA sequence: TGTGCCAGCAGCTTAAGCCTAGCGGGCACCGGGGAGCTGTTTTTT. This sequence joins TRBV7-3 and TRBJ2-2; 8 bases match TRBD2. This CDR3 has 15 amino acids. Germline CDR1 is SGHTA and CDR2 is FQGTGA. V dropped 1 base and J dropped 4; count of bases not matched to a gene: 2.

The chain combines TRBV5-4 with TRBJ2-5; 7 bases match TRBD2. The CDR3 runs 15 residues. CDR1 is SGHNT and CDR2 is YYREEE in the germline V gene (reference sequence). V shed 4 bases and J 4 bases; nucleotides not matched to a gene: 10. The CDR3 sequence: CASSRRTGGPETQYF. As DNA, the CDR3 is TGTGCCAGCAGCCGCCGGACGGGAGGTCCAGAGACCCAGTACTTC. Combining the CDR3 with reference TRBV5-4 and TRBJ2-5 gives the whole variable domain ETGVTQSPTHLIKTRGQQVTLRCSSQSGHNTVSWYQQALGQGPQFIFQYYREEENGRGNFPPRFSGLQFPNYSSELNVNALELDDSALYLCASSRRTGGPETQYFGPGTRLLVL.

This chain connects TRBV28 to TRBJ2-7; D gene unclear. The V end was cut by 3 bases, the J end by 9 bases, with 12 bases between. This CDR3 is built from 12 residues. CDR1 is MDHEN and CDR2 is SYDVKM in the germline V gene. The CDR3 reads CASSLLQSGQYF. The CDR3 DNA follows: TGTGCCAGCAGTTTGCTACAGTCTGGGCAGTACTTC.

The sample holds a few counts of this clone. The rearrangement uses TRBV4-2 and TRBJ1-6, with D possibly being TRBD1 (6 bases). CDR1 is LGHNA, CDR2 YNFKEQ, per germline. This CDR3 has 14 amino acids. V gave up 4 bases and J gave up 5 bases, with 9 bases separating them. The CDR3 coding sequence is TGTGCCAGCAGCCGGGGGCAAGATAATTCACCCCTCCACTTT. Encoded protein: CASSRGQDNSPLHF.

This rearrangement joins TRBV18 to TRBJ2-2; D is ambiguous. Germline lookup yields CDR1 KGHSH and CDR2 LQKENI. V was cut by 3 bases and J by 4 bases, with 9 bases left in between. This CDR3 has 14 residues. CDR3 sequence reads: CASSPVMGTGELFF. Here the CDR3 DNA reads TGTGCCAGCTCACCCGTAATGGGCACCGGGGAGCTGTTTTTT.

CDR3 nucleotide sequence: TGTGCCAGCAGCCCTTCGAGCGGGGGCTACAATGAGCAGTTCTTC. Residues: CASSPSSGGYNEQFF. V is TRBV3-1 (or the pseudogene TRBV3-2) and J is TRBJ2-1, with 8 bases aligning to TRBD2. The CDR3 contains 15 residues. CDR1 LGHDT and CDR2 YNNKEL come from the germline V gene (reference sequence). Trimming cost V 4 bases and J 3 bases; bases outside gene matches: 5.

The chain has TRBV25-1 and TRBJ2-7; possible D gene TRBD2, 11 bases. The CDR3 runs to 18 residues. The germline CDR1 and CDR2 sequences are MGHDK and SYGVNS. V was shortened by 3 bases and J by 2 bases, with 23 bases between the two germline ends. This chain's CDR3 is CASSEGQGMTSGAYEQYF. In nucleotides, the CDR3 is TGTGCCAGCAGTGAGGGACAGGGGATGACTAGCGGGGCCTACGAGCAGTACTTC.

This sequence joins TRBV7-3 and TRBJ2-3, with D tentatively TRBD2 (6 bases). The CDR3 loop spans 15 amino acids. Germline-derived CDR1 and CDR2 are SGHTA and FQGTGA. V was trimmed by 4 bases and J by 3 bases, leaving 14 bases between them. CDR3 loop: CASSSRGSSTDTQYF. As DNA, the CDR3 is TGTGCCAGCAGCTCCCGGGGGTCCTCAACAGATACGCAGTATTTT. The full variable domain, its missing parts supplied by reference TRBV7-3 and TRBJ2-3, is GAGVSQTPSNKVTEKGKYVELRCDPISGHTALYWYRQSLGQGPEFLIYFQGTGAADDSGLPNDRFFAVRPEGSVSTLKIQRTERGDSAVYLCASSSRGSSTDTQYFGPGTRLTVL.

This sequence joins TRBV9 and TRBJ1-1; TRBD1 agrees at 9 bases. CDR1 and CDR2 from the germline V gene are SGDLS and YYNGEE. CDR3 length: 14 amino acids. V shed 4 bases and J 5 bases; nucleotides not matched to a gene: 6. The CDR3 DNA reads TGTGCCAGCAGCCCCCGACAGGGGGGTACTGAAGCTTTCTTT. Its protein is CASSPRQGGTEAFF.

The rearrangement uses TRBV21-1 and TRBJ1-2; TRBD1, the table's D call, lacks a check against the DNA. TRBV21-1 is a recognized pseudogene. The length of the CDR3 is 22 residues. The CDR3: CASSKLAPDTKRGRVSNYGYTF. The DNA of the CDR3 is TGTGCCAGCAGCAAACTCGCTCCCGATACTAAAAGGGGGCGGGTCTCTAACTATGGCTACACCTTC.

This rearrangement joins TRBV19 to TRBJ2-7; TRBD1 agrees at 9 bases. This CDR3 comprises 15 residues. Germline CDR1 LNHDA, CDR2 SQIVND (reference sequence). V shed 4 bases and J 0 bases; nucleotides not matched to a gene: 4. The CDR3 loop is CASSTGQGSSYEQYF. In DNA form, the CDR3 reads TGTGCCAGTAGTACCGGACAGGGGAGCTCCTACGAGCAGTACTTC.